Reported below is one T cell receptor beta chain. The data stem from a study of cytomegalovirus exposure and HLA in healthy donors. With 3 bases removed from V and 6 bases from J, the gap between germline ends came to 8 bases. The CDR3 covers 12 residues. Germline loops: CDR1 SGHAT, CDR2 FQNNGV. Both 60 Vbeta primers and 13 Jbeta primers went into the PCR. Repertoires were generated with immunoSEQ multiplex PCR, while TCRdb's copy carries only in-frame clones and drops some. The table records 110,000 or so clones, around 82% of them present only once. Sequencing was done on a sample of PBMCs. The chain carries TRBV11-2 and TRBJ1-2; D remains ambiguous. The sequence was obtained from a woman aged 30 to 39 in good health and CMV-seropositive. The CDR3 DNA follows: TGTGCCAGCAGCTTTAATCAGGATGGCTACACCTTC. Translation gives CASSFNQDGYTF.